This passage covers 20 T cell receptor beta chains from one sample sequenced in a study of T cells after somatic rescue of genetic block. TCRdb's table, derived via immunoSEQ multiplex PCR, lists solely in-frame clones and lacks some. Of more than 13,000 clones in the sample, roughly three quarters were seen once. The sample consisted of peripheral blood mononuclear cells (PBMCs). These receptors all stem from a man between 18 and 35 years old.

The CDR3 DNA follows: TGTGCCTGGGCCGTACCACCCCTAAGGGAAGTCTATGGCTACACCTTC. It translates to CAWAVPPLREVYGYTF. The chain has TRBV30 and TRBJ1-2; D gene uncertain. CDR3 length: 16 residues. In germline, CDR1 is GTSNPN, CDR2 SVGIG (reference sequence). V was pared by 5 bases and J by 4 bases, with 23 bases between.

As to this clone: Sequence at one end of the junction differs from germline and may be a read error. V usage is TRBV6-5 and J usage is TRBJ1-2; a possible D gene is TRBD1 (5 bases). CDR1 MNHEY and CDR2 SVGAGI come from the germline V gene. The length of the CDR3 is 13 residues. In DNA, the CDR3 is TGCGCCATCTGGACGGGGCTAAGCTATGGCTACACCTTC. It translates to CAIWTGLSYGYTF.

The J gene is TRBJ2-1, the V gene TRBV28, with a tentative D call TRBD1 (5 bases). The CDR3 loop spans 15 amino acids. Per germline, CDR1 MDHEN and CDR2 SYDVKM. V gave up 4 bases and J gave up 5 bases, with 15 bases separating them. CDR3 sequence reads: CASSSTLTDHNEQFF. CDR3 nucleotides: TGTGCCAGCAGTTCCACTTTGACAGACCACAATGAGCAGTTCTTC.

By frequency in the sample, this clone is medium-sized. The genes are TRBV10-3 and TRBJ2-7; 7 bases fit TRBD2. The germline CDR1 and CDR2 sequences are ENHRY and SYGVKD. V gave up 7 bases and J gave up 2 bases; unmatched junction bases: 11. CDR3 length: 15 residues. This chain's CDR3 is CAIMGRLAEPYEQYF. The CDR3 nucleotides read TGTGCCATCATGGGTCGACTAGCTGAACCCTACGAGCAGTACTTC.

The V gene is TRBV6-5, the J gene TRBJ2-7, with 8 bases matching TRBD1. The CDR3 extends over 14 amino acids. J lost 6 bases, V lost 4 bases, and 8 bases had no gene match. From germline, CDR1 is MNHEY and CDR2 SVGAGI. CDR3 loop: CASSFDRGRGEQYF. In DNA, the CDR3 is TGTGCCAGCAGTTTCGACAGGGGAAGAGGCGAGCAGTACTTC.

The CDR3 here is CASRLGALNSGNTIYF. CDR3 DNA: TGTGCCAGCAGACTGGGGGCTCTCAACTCTGGAAACACCATATATTTT. V usage is TRBV28 and J usage is TRBJ1-3; a weak D match, TRBD1 (6 bases). The CDR3 totals 16 residues. CDR1 and CDR2 (germline): MDHEN, SYDVKM. V lost 6 bases and J lost 0, with 15 bases in between.

This clone was seen once. The CDR3 sequence: CASRERVATIRTEAFF. DNA of the CDR3: TGTGCCAGCAGGGAGCGGGTAGCTACAATTCGCACTGAAGCTTTCTTT. The chain joins TRBV21-1 to TRBJ1-1. TRBV21-1 is a recognized pseudogene. There are 16 residues in the CDR3.

The sample holds one count of this clone. The genes are TRBV6-1 and TRBJ1-2, with D possibly TRBD1 on 6 matching bases. Germline V gene lookup returns CDR1 MNHNS and CDR2 SASEGT. V lost 4 bases and J lost 4, with 13 bases in between. CDR3 length equals 14 residues. The CDR3 sequence: CASSVLDSTYGYTF. The CDR3 DNA follows: TGTGCCAGCAGTGTTTTGGACAGCACCTATGGCTACACCTTC.

The chain has TRBV5-1 and TRBJ1-2, with 9 positions matching TRBD1. CDR1 SGHRS and CDR2 YFSETQ come from the germline V gene. The CDR3 runs to 15 residues. V was pared by 0 bases and J by 8 bases, with 8 bases of the junction left unmatched. CDR3: CASSLALQGANGYTF. Here the CDR3 DNA reads TGCGCCAGCAGCTTGGCCTTACAGGGGGCAAACGGCTACACCTTC.

This rearrangement joins TRBV18 to TRBJ2-5; no reliable D call. Trimming cost V 0 bases and J 2 bases, with 1 base left between them. The CDR3 consists of 12 residues. From germline, CDR1 is KGHSH and CDR2 LQKENI. This CDR3 is CASSPPQETQYF. The DNA for the CDR3 is TGTGCCAGCTCACCACCGCAAGAGACCCAGTACTTC.

The V and J genes are TRBV12-5 and TRBJ2-1; tentative D call: TRBD2 (6 bases). Trimming removed 9 bases at V and 0 bases at J, with 12 bases between. The CDR3 length is 14 residues. Looked up from germline, CDR1 is LGHNT and CDR2 is FRNRAP. The CDR3 reads CASKLGGSYNEQFF. The CDR3 DNA follows: TGTGCTAGCAAACTGGGGGGCTCCTACAATGAGCAGTTCTTC.

J is TRBJ2-7 and V is TRBV14; 12 nucleotides line up with TRBD2. Germline V gene data show CDR1 as SGHDN and CDR2 as FVKESK. The CDR3 totals 15 residues. With 1 base clipped from V and 4 bases from J, the junction kept 2 bases outside the gene matches. CDR3 nucleotide sequence: TGTGCCAGCAGCCAAGTTGGACTAGCGGGGTACGAGCAGTACTTC. Translation: CASSQVGLAGYEQYF.

The chain is built from TRBV5-1 and TRBJ2-7, with a weak D call TRBD1 (6 bases). Germline CDR1 is SGHRS and CDR2 is YFSETQ. This CDR3 region has 13 residues. Between the trimmed V and J ends, which lost 5 bases and 2 bases, there was a span of 11 bases. The CDR3 is CASSYGQTYEQYF. The CDR3 DNA reads as TGCGCCAGCAGTTACGGACAGACCTACGAGCAGTACTTC.

This clone was seen a handful of times. V is TRBV4-2 and J is TRBJ2-5; 8 bases are shared with TRBD1. V lost 2 bases, J lost 5 bases, and 10 bases stayed unmatched. CDR1 LGHNA and CDR2 YNFKEQ come from the germline V gene. The length of the CDR3 is 16 residues. This CDR3 is CASSQIAGQGAETQYF. CDR3 in DNA: TGTGCCAGCAGCCAAATTGCTGGACAGGGTGCGGAGACCCAGTACTTC.

V and J are TRBV6-5 and TRBJ1-6; no definite D call. V was clipped by 0 bases and J by 9 bases, with 0 bases between them. Germline V gene lookup returns CDR1 MNHEY and CDR2 SVGAGI. The CDR3 has 11 residues. The CDR3 DNA sequence: TGTGCCAGCAGTTACTCTTCACCCCTCCACTTT. Protein product: CASSYSSPLHF.

The chain recombines TRBV7-9 with TRBJ1-2; 7 bases are a match to TRBD1. The junction had 14 bases not matched to a gene; V was cut back by 6 bases and J by 4 bases. The germline V gene encodes CDR1 SEHNR and CDR2 FQNEAQ (reference sequence). The CDR3 runs 16 residues. CDR3 coding DNA: TGTGCCAGCAGTCTTAGGGCCGGACAGGAAGCCTATGGCTACACCTTC. Residues: CASSLRAGQEAYGYTF.

The chain carries TRBV7-9 and TRBJ2-7; the D is unclear. CDR3 length: 13 amino acids. Germline V gene sequence: CDR1 SEHNR, CDR2 FQNEAQ (reference sequence). V lost 2 bases, J lost 6 bases, and 11 bases lay in between. The CDR3 region is CASSLPPLSEQYF. DNA for the CDR3: TGTGCCAGCAGCTTACCCCCCCTTTCCGAGCAGTACTTC.

This clone was recorded once. Here the CDR3 reads CASSFGGVTDTQYF. The CDR3 DNA follows: TGTGCCAGCAGCTTCGGGGGGGTCACAGATACGCAGTATTTT. V usage is TRBV7-3 and J usage is TRBJ2-3, with 8 bases that match TRBD2. The ends lost 3 bases at V and 2 bases at J; junction bases unmatched: 1. Germline V CDR1 and CDR2: SGHTA, FQGTGA. This CDR3 comprises 14 residues.

This clone appeared a few times. The V and J genes are TRBV9 and TRBJ1-1, with 8 bases aligning to TRBD1. The germline gives CDR1 SGDLS, CDR2 YYNGEE. This CDR3 has 15 residues. V gave up 0 bases and J gave up 5 bases; unmatched junction bases: 6. Here the CDR3 DNA reads TGTGCCAGCAGCGTAGGGGTGACAGGGGAGACTGAAGCTTTCTTT. Residues: CASSVGVTGETEAFF.

The rearrangement uses TRBV18 and TRBJ2-7; D call uncertain. The CDR3 length is 14 residues. V lost 0 bases and J lost 2, with 8 bases in between. CDR1 and CDR2 (germline): KGHSH, LQKENI. The CDR3 bases are TGTGCCAGCTCACCACCGAGGTCGACCTACGAGCAGTACTTC. Protein sequence: CASSPPRSTYEQYF.